This T cell receptor (beta chain) was observed in a study of blood T cell repertoires in COVID-19. Across the study: Sites in the United States, Italy and Spain provided acute and convalescent COVID-19 samples.

The table lists this clone with a count of one. J gave up 1 base and V 8 bases, and 6 bases lay outside the gene matches. The CDR3 sequence is 15 residues long. Germline CDR1 and CDR2: SQVTM and ANQGSEA. Profiling relied on immunoSEQ multiplex PCR, and the TCRdb table lists in-frame clones only, not all of them. The sample includes 250,000 to 350,000 clones, under 90% of them seen just once. The chain employs TRBV29-1 and TRBJ2-3, with TRBD2 matching 13 bases. Input material: peripheral blood. The sequence derives from a woman aged 35 to 49 who had recovered from COVID-19. The CDR3 coding sequence is TGCAGCTCCGCCGGGACTAGCGGGGGCACAGATACGCAGTATTTT. Encoded protein: CSSAGTSGGTDTQYF.